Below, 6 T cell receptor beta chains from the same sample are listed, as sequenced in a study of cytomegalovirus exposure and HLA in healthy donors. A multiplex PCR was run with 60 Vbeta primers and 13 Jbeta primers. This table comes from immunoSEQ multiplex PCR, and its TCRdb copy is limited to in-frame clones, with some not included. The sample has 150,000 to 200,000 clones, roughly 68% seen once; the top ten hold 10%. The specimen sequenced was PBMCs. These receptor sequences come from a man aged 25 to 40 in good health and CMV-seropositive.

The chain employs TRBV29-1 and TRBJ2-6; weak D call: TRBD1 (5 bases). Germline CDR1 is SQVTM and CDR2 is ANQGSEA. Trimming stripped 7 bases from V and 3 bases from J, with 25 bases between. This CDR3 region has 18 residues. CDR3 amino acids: CSAHLQGGNNYGANVLTF. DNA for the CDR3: TGCAGCGCTCACCTGCAGGGTGGAAATAACTATGGGGCCAACGTCCTGACTTTC.

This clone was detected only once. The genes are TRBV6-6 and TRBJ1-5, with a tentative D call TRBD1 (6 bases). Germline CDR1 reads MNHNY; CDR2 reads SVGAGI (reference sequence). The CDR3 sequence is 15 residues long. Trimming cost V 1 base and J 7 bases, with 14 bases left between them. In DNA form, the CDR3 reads TGTGCCAGCAGTTACTTGGCAGGGGAAGACCAGCCCCAGCATTTT. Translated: CASSYLAGEDQPQHF.

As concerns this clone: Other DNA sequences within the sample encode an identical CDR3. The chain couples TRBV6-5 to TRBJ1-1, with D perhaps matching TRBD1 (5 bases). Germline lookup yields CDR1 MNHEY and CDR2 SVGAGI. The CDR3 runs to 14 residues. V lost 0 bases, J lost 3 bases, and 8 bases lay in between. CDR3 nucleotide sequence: TGTGCCAGCAGTTACTCTGACAGCTACACTGAAGCTTTCTTT. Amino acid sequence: CASSYSDSYTEAFF.

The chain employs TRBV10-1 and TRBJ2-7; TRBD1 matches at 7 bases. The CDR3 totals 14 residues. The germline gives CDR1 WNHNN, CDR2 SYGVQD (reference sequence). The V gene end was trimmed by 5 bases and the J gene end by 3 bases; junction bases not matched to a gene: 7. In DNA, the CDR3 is TGCGCCAGCAGTCCAGACCGGGACAGCTACGAGCAGTACTTC. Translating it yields CASSPDRDSYEQYF.

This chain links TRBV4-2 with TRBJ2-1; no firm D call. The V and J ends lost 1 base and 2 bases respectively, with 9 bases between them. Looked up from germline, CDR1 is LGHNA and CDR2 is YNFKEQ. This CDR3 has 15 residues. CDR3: CASSQGSETYNEQFF. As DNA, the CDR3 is TGTGCCAGCAGCCAAGGGAGCGAGACCTACAATGAGCAGTTCTTC.

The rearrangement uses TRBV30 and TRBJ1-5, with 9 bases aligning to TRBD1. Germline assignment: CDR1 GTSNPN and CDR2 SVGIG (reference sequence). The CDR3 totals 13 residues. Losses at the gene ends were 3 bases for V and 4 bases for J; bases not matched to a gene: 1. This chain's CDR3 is CAWSGQGNQPQHF. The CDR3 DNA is TGTGCCTGGAGCGGACAGGGGAATCAGCCCCAGCATTTT.